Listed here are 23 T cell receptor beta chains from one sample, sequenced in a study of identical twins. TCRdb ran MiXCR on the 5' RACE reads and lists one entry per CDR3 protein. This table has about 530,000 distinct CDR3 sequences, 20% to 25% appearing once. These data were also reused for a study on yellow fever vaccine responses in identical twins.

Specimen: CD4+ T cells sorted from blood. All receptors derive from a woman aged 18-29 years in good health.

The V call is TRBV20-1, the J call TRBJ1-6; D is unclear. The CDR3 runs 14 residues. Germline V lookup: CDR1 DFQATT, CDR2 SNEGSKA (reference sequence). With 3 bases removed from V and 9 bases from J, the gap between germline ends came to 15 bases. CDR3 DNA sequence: TGCAGTGCTAGTAACGGGGTTAAGGGTTCACCCCTCCACTTT. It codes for CSASNGVKGSPLHF.

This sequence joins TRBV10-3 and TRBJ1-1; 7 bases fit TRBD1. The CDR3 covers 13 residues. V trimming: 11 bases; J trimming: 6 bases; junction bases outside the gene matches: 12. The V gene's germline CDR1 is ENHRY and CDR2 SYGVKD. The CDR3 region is CASGSTGIAEAFF. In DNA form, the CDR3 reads TGTGCCTCGGGCTCGACAGGGATCGCTGAAGCTTTCTTT.

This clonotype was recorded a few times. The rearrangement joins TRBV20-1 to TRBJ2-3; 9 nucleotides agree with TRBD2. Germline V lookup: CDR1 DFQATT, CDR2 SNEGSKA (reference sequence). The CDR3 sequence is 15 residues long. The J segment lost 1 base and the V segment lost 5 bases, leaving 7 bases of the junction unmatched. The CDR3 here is CSAPSRTSGTDTQYF. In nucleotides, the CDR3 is TGCAGTGCTCCCTCCCGGACTAGCGGCACAGATACGCAGTATTTT.

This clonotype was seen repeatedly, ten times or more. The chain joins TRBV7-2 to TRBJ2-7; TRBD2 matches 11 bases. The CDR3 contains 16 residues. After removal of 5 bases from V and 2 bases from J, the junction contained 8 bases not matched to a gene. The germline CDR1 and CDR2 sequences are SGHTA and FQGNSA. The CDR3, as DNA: TGTGCCAGCAGCAAAGGGGGGACTAGCGGTACCTACGAGCAGTACGTC. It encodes CASSKGGTSGTYEQYV.

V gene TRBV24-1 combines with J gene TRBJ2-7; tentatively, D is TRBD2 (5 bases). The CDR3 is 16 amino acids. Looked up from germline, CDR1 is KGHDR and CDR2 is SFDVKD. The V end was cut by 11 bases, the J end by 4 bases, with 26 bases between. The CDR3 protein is CAIRGRVGIYRYEQYV. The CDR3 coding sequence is TGTGCCATACGGGGAAGGGTTGGAATTTATCGATACGAGCAGTACGTC.

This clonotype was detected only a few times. DNA for the CDR3: TGCGCCAGCGGGCCGGGCAACACCGGGGAGCTGTTTTTT. It specifies CASGPGNTGELFF. This chain connects TRBV5-1 to TRBJ2-2; D uncertain. Germline CDR1 and CDR2: SGHRS and YFSETQ. Trimming stripped 7 bases from V and 2 bases from J, with 9 bases between. The CDR3 length is 13 residues.

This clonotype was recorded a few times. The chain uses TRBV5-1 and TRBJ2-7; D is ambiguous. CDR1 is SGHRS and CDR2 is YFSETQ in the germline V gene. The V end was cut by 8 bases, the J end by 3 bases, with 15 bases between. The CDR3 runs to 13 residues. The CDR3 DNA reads TGCGCCAGTAGAGCCACGGAAAACTACGAGCAGTACTTC. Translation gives CASRATENYEQYF.

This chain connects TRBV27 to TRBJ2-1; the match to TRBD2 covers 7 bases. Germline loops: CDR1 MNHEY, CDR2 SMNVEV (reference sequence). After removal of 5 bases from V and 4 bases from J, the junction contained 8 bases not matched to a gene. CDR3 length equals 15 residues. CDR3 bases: TGTGCCAGCAGTCCAGCGGGAAAGTCTTACAATGAGCAGTTCTTC. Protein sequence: CASSPAGKSYNEQFF.

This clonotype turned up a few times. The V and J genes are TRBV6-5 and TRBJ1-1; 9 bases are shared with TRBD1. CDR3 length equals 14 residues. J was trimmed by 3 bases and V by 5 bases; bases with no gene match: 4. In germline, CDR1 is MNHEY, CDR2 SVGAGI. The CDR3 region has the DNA TGTGCCAGCAGTACCGACAGGGGGGACACTGAAGCTTTCTTT. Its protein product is CASSTDRGDTEAFF.

The CDR3 is CASRPGTENTGELFF. As DNA, the CDR3 is TGTGCCAGCAGACCCGGGACAGAGAACACCGGGGAGCTGTTTTTT. The V gene is TRBV27, the J gene TRBJ2-2, with TRBD1 matching 7 bases. This CDR3 is 15 amino acids long. V gave up 6 bases and J gave up 1 base; unmatched junction bases: 5. Germline CDR1 and CDR2: MNHEY and SMNVEV (reference sequence).

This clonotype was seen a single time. As DNA, the CDR3 is TGTGCCAGCAGCCCCAAGGGGAGGGGTGAAAAACTGTTTTTT. This codes for CASSPKGRGEKLFF. This chain joins TRBV7-8 and TRBJ1-4, with a weak D call TRBD1 (5 bases). Germline V lookup: CDR1 SGHVS, CDR2 FQNEAQ. The CDR3 is made up of 14 amino acids. Trimming stripped 5 bases from V and 7 bases from J, with 14 bases between.

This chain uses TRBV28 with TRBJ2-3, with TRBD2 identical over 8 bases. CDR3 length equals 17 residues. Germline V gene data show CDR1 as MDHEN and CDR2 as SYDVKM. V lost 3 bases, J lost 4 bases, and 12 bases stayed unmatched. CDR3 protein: CASSFSPGRAGADTQYF. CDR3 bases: TGTGCCAGCAGTTTTTCCCCCGGGAGGGCCGGGGCAGATACGCAGTATTTT.

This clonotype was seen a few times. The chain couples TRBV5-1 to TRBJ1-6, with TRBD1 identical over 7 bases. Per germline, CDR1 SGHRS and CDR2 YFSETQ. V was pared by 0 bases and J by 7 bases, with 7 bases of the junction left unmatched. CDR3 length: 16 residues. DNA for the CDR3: TGCGCCAGCAGCTTGGACCGACAGGGAGGAAATTCACCCCTCCACTTT. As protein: CASSLDRQGGNSPLHF.

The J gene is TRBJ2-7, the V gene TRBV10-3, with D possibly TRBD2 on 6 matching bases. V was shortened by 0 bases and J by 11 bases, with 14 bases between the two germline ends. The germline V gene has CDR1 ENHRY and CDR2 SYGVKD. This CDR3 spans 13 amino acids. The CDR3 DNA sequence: TGTGCCATCAGTGAGTCGACTGCGGGACCGAAGTACGTC. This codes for CAISESTAGPKYV.

DNA of the CDR3: TGTGCCAGCAGCCAAAGAGCAAGTAGCTATGGCTACACCTTC. It codes for CASSQRASSYGYTF. J is TRBJ1-2 and V is TRBV14; D uncertain. This CDR3 region has 14 residues. Germline V gene lookup returns CDR1 SGHDN and CDR2 FVKESK. Trimming stripped 2 bases from V and 4 bases from J, with 11 bases between. The variable domain in full, with the rest retrieved from reference TRBV14 and TRBJ1-2, is EAGVTQFPSHSVIEKGQTVTLRCDPISGHDNLYWYRRVMGKEIKFLLHFVKESKQDESGMPNNRFLAERTGGTYSTLKVQPAELEDSGVYFCASSQRASSYGYTFGSGTRLTVV.

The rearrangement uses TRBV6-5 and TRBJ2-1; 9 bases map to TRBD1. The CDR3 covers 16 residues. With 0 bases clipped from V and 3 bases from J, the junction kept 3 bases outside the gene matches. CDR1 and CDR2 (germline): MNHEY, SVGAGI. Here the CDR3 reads CASSYSRTGVYNEQFF. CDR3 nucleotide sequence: TGTGCCAGCAGTTACTCCAGGACAGGGGTCTACAATGAGCAGTTCTTC.

In DNA, the CDR3 is TGCGCCAGCAGGGTTTCAGGGAGCGAGCAGTACTTC. This encodes CASRVSGSEQYF. This chain joins TRBV5-1 and TRBJ2-7; D may be TRBD1 or TRBD2 (5 bases each). The germline V gene has CDR1 SGHRS and CDR2 YFSETQ. The CDR3 contains 12 residues. V was pared by 5 bases and J by 6 bases, with 12 bases between.

The CDR3 loop is CSVDIPETQYF. The CDR3 bases are TGCAGCGTTGATATTCCGGAGACCCAGTACTTC. The chain employs TRBV29-1 and TRBJ2-5, with no clear D. There are 11 residues in the CDR3. The V end was cut by 3 bases, the J end by 5 bases, with 7 bases between. Germline V gene data show CDR1 as SQVTM and CDR2 as ANQGSEA.

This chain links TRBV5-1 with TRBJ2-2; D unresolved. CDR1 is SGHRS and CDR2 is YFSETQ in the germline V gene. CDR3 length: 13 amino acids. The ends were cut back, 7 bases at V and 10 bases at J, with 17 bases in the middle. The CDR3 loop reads CASSRVSPEELFF. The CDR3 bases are TGCGCCAGCTCCCGGGTCTCTCCCGAGGAGCTGTTTTTT.

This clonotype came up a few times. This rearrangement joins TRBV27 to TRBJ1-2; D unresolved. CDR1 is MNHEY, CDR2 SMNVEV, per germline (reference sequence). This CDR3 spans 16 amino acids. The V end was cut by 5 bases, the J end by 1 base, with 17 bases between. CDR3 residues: CASSLRSRPNNYGYTF. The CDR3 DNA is TGTGCCAGCAGTCTCCGGAGCAGACCAAATAACTATGGCTACACCTTC.

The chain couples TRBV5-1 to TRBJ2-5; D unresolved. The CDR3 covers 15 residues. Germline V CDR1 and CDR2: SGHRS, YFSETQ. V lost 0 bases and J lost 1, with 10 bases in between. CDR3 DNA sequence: TGCGCCAGCAGCTTGGGGGCCAGCACCCAAGAGACCCAGTACTTC. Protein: CASSLGASTQETQYF.

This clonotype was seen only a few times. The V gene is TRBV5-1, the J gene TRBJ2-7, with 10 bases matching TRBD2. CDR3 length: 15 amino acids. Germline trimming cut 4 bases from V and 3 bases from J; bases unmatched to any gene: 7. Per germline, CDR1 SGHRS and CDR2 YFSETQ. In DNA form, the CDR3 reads TGCGCCAGCAGCCCCCGGGCTAGCGGGAGCTACGAGCAGTACTTC. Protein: CASSPRASGSYEQYF.

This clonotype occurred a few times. The CDR3 DNA reads TGCAGTGCTAGGGCCCCCGGGTCAGATACGCAGTATTTT. As protein: CSARAPGSDTQYF. The V and J genes are TRBV20-1 and TRBJ2-3; D is undetermined. Deletions cut 3 bases from V and 4 bases from J, with 11 bases between. CDR1 and CDR2 (germline): DFQATT, SNEGSKA (reference sequence). The CDR3 consists of 13 residues.